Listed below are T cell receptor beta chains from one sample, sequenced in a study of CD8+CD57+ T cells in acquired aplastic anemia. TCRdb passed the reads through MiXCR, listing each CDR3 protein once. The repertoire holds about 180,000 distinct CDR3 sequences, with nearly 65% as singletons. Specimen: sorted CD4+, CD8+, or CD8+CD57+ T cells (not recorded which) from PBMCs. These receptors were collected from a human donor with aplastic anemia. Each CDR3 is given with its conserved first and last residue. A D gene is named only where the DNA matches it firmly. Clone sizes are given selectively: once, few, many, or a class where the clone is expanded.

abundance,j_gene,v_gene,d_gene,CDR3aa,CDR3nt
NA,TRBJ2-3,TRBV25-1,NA,CASSEWGSTDTQYF,TGTGCCAGCAGTGAATGGGGGAGCACAGATACGCAGTATTTT
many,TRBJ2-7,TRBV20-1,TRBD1,CSASPRDRGPYEQYF,TGCAGTGCTAGCCCCCGGGACAGGGGGCCCTACGAGCAGTACTTC
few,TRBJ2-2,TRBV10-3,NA,CAISDGLVNTGELFF,TGTGCCATCAGTGATGGGCTAGTTAACACCGGGGAGCTGTTTTTT
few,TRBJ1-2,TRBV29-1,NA,CSVGQTNRGLFSLGYTF,TGCAGCGTTGGTCAAACCAATAGAGGTCTATTCTCCCTTGGCTACACCTTC
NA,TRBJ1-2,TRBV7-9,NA,CASSSLWGYGYTF,TGTGCCAGCAGCTCCCTGTGGGGGTATGGCTACACCTTC
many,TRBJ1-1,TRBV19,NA,CASSSYDGNTEAFF,TGTGCCAGTAGTAGTTACGACGGGAACACTGAAGCTTTCTTT
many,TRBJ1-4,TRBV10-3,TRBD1,CAISELETGGQVNEKLFF,TGTGCCATCAGTGAGTTGGAGACAGGGGGCCAGGTTAATGAAAAACTGTTTTTT
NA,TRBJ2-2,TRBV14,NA,CASSQVGTGELFF,TGTGCCAGCAGCCAAGTGGGGACCGGGGAGCTGTTTTTT
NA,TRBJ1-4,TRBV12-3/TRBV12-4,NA,CASKVRGEKLFF,TGTGCCAGCAAAGTTCGGGGGGAAAAACTGTTTTTT
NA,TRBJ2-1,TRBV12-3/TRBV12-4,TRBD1,CASRRDSTYNEQFF,TGTGCCAGCAGAAGGGACAGCACCTACAATGAGCAGTTCTTC
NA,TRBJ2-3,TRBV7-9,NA,CASSLPGVLDTQYF,TGTGCCAGCAGTTTGCCCGGGGTCTTAGATACGCAGTATTTT
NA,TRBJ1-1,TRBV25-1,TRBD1,CASSELQGYTEAFF,TGTGCCAGCAGTGAGTTACAGGGGTACACTGAAGCTTTCTTT
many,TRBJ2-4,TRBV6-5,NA,CASSYSALAKNIQYF,TGTGCCAGCAGTTACTCAGCCCTAGCCAAAAACATTCAGTACTTC
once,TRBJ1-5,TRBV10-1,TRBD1,CASRTKRTGDGNQPQHF,TGCGCCAGCAGGACAAAAAGGACAGGGGATGGCAATCAGCCCCAGCATTTT
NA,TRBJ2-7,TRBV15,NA,CLGKRLIDLVYEQYF,TGCCTCGGAAAGAGGCTCATCGACTTAGTATACGAGCAGTACTTC
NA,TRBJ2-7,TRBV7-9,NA,CASSLSDGPQYEQYF,TGTGCCAGCAGCTTAAGCGACGGGCCCCAATACGAGCAGTACTTC
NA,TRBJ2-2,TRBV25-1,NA,CASSERSLLDTGELFF,TGTGCCAGCAGTGAACGTAGTCTGCTCGACACCGGGGAGCTGTTTTTT
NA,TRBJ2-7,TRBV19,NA,CASSRQVSYEQYF,TGTGCCAGTAGTAGACAGGTGAGCTACGAGCAGTACTTC
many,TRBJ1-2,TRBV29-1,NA,CSVVGLENYGYTF,TGCAGCGTTGTAGGTTTGGAGAACTATGGCTACACCTTC
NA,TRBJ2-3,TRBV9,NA,CASSVRLMGGPGDTQYF,TGTGCCAGCAGCGTTCGTCTGATGGGGGGGCCGGGAGATACGCAGTATTTT
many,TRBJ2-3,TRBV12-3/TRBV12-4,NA,CASRRLYTDTQYF,TGTGCCAGCAGGCGACTATACACAGATACGCAGTATTTT
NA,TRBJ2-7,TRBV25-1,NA,CASGDNEQYF,TGTGCCAGCGGGGACAATGAGCAGTACTTC
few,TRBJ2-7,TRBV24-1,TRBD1,CATSATTGSYEQYF,TGTGCCACCAGTGCGACGACAGGGAGCTACGAGCAGTACTTC
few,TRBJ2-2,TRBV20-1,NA,CSARPLASGELFF,TGCAGTGCTAGACCTTTAGCGAGCGGGGAGCTGTTTTTT
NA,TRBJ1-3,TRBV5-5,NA,CASSQGYGNTIYF,TGTGCCAGCAGCCAGGGATATGGAAACACCATATATTTT
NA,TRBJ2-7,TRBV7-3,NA,CASSLNAGLGEQYF,TGTGCCAGCAGCTTGAATGCGGGGTTGGGCGAGCAGTACTTC
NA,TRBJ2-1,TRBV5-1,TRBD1,CASSPGQARNEQFF,TGCGCCAGCAGCCCCGGACAGGCTCGCAATGAGCAGTTCTTC
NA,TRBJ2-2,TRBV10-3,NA,CAISESDTGELFF,TGTGCCATCAGTGAGTCAGACACCGGGGAGCTGTTTTTT
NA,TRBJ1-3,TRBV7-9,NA,CASSYTASGNTIYF,TGTGCCAGCAGCTATACAGCGTCTGGAAACACCATATATTTT
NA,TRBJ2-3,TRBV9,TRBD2,CASSVGLAGGPGDTQYF,TGTGCCAGCAGCGTGGGACTAGCGGGGGGGCCTGGAGATACGCAGTATTTT
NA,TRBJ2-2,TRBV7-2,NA,CASSRFSGPNTGELFF,TGTGCCAGCAGCCGATTTAGCGGACCGAACACCGGGGAGCTGTTTTTT
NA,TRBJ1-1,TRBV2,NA,CASSETQGLTEAFF,TGTGCCAGCAGTGAAACCCAGGGACTCACTGAAGCTTTCTTT
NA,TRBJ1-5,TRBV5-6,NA,CASSLFQGNQPQHF,TGTGCCAGCAGCTTGTTCCAGGGCAATCAGCCCCAGCATTTT
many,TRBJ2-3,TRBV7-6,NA,CASSLAGFTDTQYF,TGTGCCAGCAGCTTAGCGGGATTCACAGATACGCAGTATTTT
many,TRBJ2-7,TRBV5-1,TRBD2,CASSTLAGGQVGEQYF,TGCGCCAGCAGCACCCTAGCGGGGGGGCAGGTGGGCGAGCAGTACTTC
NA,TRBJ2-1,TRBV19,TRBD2,CASSRGVAGGPYNEQFF,TGTGCCAGTAGCCGTGGTGTCGCGGGAGGTCCCTACAATGAGCAGTTCTTC
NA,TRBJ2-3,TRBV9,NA,CASSVEGLDTQYF,TGTGCCAGCAGCGTAGAGGGACTAGATACGCAGTATTTT
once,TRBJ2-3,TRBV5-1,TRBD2,CASSLASGGAGGTDTQYF,TGCGCCAGCAGCTTGGCTAGCGGGGGGGCCGGCGGCACAGATACGCAGTATTTT
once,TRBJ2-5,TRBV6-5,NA,CASSYSTQGQETQYF,TGTGCCAGCAGTTACTCGACTCAGGGTCAAGAGACCCAGTACTTC
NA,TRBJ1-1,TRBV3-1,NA,CASSQTSPDTEAFF,TGTGCCAGCAGCCAAACCTCCCCGGACACTGAAGCTTTCTTT
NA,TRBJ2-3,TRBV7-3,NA,CASSLPGVPDTQYF,TGTGCCAGCAGCTTGCCAGGAGTCCCAGATACGCAGTATTTT
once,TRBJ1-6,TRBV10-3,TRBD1,CAISEGTGAPLHF,TGTGCCATCAGTGAGGGGACAGGTGCACCCCTCCACTTT
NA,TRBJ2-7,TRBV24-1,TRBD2,CATSGASGRAIKYEQYF,TGTGCCACCAGTGGGGCTAGCGGGAGGGCCATAAAATACGAGCAGTACTTC
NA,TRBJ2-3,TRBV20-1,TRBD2,CSTTGSGGDTQYF,TGCAGTACTACTGGGAGCGGGGGAGATACGCAGTATTTT
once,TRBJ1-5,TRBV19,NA,CASAGRRGLNQPQHF,TGTGCCAGTGCCGGACGTCGGGGCTTAAATCAGCCCCAGCATTTT